One and the same sample provided the 19 T cell receptor beta chains below, sequenced in a study of regulatory T cells in long-lasting Graves disease. Time point defined: newly diagnosed GD, antithyroid drugs for less than 3 months. With RNA extracted from PBMCs as input, the TCR library was made. Through Arm-PCR of CDR3 regions and iRepertoire HTBI primers, TCR beta libraries were built. TCRdb fed the multiplex PCR reads into MiXCR, producing one record per CDR3 protein. Of about 430,000 distinct CDR3 sequences in the sample, 15% were seen once. The sample was also linked to a second study, of T cells in Graves' hyperthyroidism and ophthalmopathy.

Sequenced material: peripheral blood mononuclear cells (PBMCs), taken at new diagnosis, from a patient treated with antithyroid drugs. The origin of the receptors is a woman aged 40 to 50 with Graves disease.

The CDR3 nucleotides are TGTGCCAGTAAGAGGACATCTAATCAGCCCCAGCATTTT. This gives the protein CASKRTSNQPQHF. The chain uses TRBV19 and TRBJ1-5, with D maybe TRBD1 (5 bases). Germline CDR1 LNHDA, CDR2 SQIVND (reference sequence). This CDR3 is 13 amino acids long. V gave up 7 bases and J gave up 4 bases, with 11 bases separating them.

This clonotype was picked up many times. This chain links TRBV11-2 with TRBJ2-2, with D possibly TRBD2 on 6 matching bases. The ends were cut back, 5 bases at V and 7 bases at J, with 11 bases in the middle. Germline loops: CDR1 SGHAT, CDR2 FQNNGV. This CDR3 spans 13 amino acids. The CDR3 DNA follows: TGTGCCAGCAGCCTGGAGCGGGTCGGGGAGCTGTTTTTT. Translated, it gives CASSLERVGELFF. Full variable domain (rest looked up from reference TRBV11-2 and TRBJ2-2): EAGVAQSPRYKIIEKRQSVAFWCNPISGHATLYWYQQILGQGPKLLIQFQNNGVVDDSQLPKDRFSAERLKGVDSTLKIQPAKLEDSAVYLCASSLERVGELFFGEGSRLTVL.

This clonotype was detected many times. V usage is TRBV11-2 and J usage is TRBJ1-1; the D gene is possibly TRBD1 (6 bases). The CDR3 length is 18 residues. V was shortened by 1 base and J by 1 base, with 19 bases between the two germline ends. The germline V gene encodes CDR1 SGHAT and CDR2 FQNNGV. The CDR3 loop is CASSLVGFWGLSNTEAFF. DNA of the CDR3: TGTGCCAGCAGCTTAGTGGGATTTTGGGGGCTGTCGAACACTGAAGCTTTCTTT.

This clonotype was seen many times. The chain is built from TRBV13 and TRBJ2-7; D may match TRBD1 or TRBD2 (5 bases each). Per the germline V gene, CDR1 is PRHDT and CDR2 is FYEKMQ (reference sequence). This CDR3 spans 13 amino acids. Trimming took off 3 bases at V and 5 bases at J, with 11 bases between the two ends. In DNA, the CDR3 is TGTGCCAGCAGCTTGAGGGGCGTCAACGAGCAGTACTTC. Translation: CASSLRGVNEQYF. Full variable domain (remainder filled in from reference TRBV13 and TRBJ2-7): AAGVIQSPRHLIKEKRETATLKCYPIPRHDTVYWYQQGPGQDPQFLISFYEKMQSDKGSIPDRFSAQQFSDYHSELNMSSLELGDSALYFCASSLRGVNEQYFGPGTRLTVT.

This clonotype has just a few counts. The V and J genes are TRBV5-1 and TRBJ1-3; D remains ambiguous. Trimming cost V 1 base and J 2 bases, with 13 bases left between them. Germline values: CDR1 SGHRS, CDR2 YFSETQ. The CDR3 contains 16 residues. CDR3 loop: CASSLYEGAAGNTIYF. CDR3 bases: TGCGCCAGCAGCTTGTACGAGGGTGCTGCTGGAAACACCATATATTTT.

The V call is TRBV6-2 or TRBV6-3, the J call TRBJ2-1; D might be TRBD2 (5 bases). Trimming removed 6 bases at V and 8 bases at J, with 14 bases between. The CDR3 runs 13 residues. Germline-derived CDR1 and CDR2 are MNHEY and SVGEGT. The CDR3, as DNA: TGTGCCAGCAGCCGCACGGGGTCCGATGAGCAGTTCTTC. It specifies CASSRTGSDEQFF.

To note about this clonotype: This may stem from a read error, because a much larger clone lies one nucleotide away. The V gene is TRBV12-3 or TRBV12-4, the J gene TRBJ2-2; no definite D call. The CDR3 totals 17 residues. The CDR3 spells CASCLDLHRSDPGELFF. DNA of the CDR3: TGTGCCAGCTGTTTGGACCTTCACAGAAGCGACCCCGGGGAGCTGTTTTTT.

Notes on this clonotype: One base separates it from a far larger clone, so it is likely a read error. The CDR3: CASSETGANTGELVF. The DNA of the CDR3 is TGTGCCAGCAGTGAGACAGGCGCGAACACCGGGGAGCTGGTTTTT. The genes are TRBV6-2 or TRBV6-3 and TRBJ2-2; D might be TRBD1 (6 bases). From germline, CDR1 is MNHEY and CDR2 SVGEGT. CDR3 size: 15 residues.

This clonotype was seen ten or more times. A read error may explain this, as a much larger clone is one base away. The J gene is TRBJ1-5, the V gene TRBV28; TRBD1 matches 7 bases. J was trimmed by 4 bases and V by 1 base; bases with no gene match: 4. CDR3 length: 15 residues. CDR1 and CDR2 from the germline V gene are MDHEN and SYDVKM. CDR3 protein: CASSLYSGGNQPQHF. The CDR3 bases are TGTGCCAGCAGTTTATATTCAGGGGGGAATCAGCCCCAGCATTTT.

This clonotype was seen ten or more times. The V gene is TRBV12-3 or TRBV12-4, the J gene TRBJ2-1; D is perhaps TRBD1 or TRBD2 (6 bases each). The V end lost 9 bases, the J end lost 2 bases, and 14 bases lay between the germline ends. The length of the CDR3 is 14 residues. CDR3 residues: CASCPGATYNEQFF. The CDR3 nucleotides are TGTGCCAGTTGTCCGGGGGCCACCTACAATGAGCAGTTCTTC.

At least ten counts were recorded for this clonotype. This chain connects TRBV28 to TRBJ1-2, with 8 bases matching TRBD1. The CDR3 totals 15 residues. Germline lookup yields CDR1 MDHEN and CDR2 SYDVKM. The V segment lost 5 bases and the J segment 1 base; nucleotides outside the gene matches: 6. CDR3 region: CASSPGTGFNYGYTF. CDR3 DNA sequence: TGTGCCAGCAGTCCCGGGACAGGTTTTAACTATGGCTACACCTTC.

This clonotype was observed at least ten times. V gene TRBV7-9 combines with J gene TRBJ2-7; TRBD2 agrees at 10 bases. Germline CDR1 reads SEHNR; CDR2 reads FQNEAQ (reference sequence). V lost 1 base to trimming and J lost 10 bases; unmatched junction nucleotides: 7. The CDR3 has 14 residues. CDR3 nucleotides: TGTGCCAGCAGCTTAGAGGGTAGCGGGAGGACTCAGTACTTC. Translating gives CASSLEGSGRTQYF.

A word on this clonotype: A much larger clone differs by one base, so this may be a read error. The chain joins TRBV11-1 to TRBJ2-1; possible D gene TRBD1, 6 bases. Germline assignment: CDR1 SGHAT and CDR2 FQDESV (reference sequence). V lost 3 bases and J lost 1, with 10 bases in between. This CDR3 contains 15 residues. The CDR3 here is CASSLGHGSYNEQFF. The CDR3 nucleotides read TGTGCCAGCAGCTTGGGACACGGATCCTACAATGAGCAGTTCTTC.

This clonotype was recorded a few times. The chain combines TRBV15 with TRBJ2-3, with a possible D match to TRBD1 (5 bases). V lost 0 bases and J lost 2, with 15 bases in between. Germline CDR1 LNHNV, CDR2 YYDKDF (reference sequence). The CDR3 runs 17 residues. CDR3 sequence (DNA): TGTGCCACCAGCAGAGATACGAGGCAGGGATACACAGATACGCAGTATTTT. Translated, it gives CATSRDTRQGYTDTQYF.

This chain links TRBV11-3 with TRBJ2-1, with no clear D. The CDR3 is 15 amino acids. The V end was cut by 5 bases, the J end by 0 bases, with 11 bases between. Germline lookup yields CDR1 SGHNT and CDR2 YENEEA. The CDR3 region is CASSISRSSYNEQFF. The CDR3 DNA reads TGTGCCAGCAGCATTAGCAGAAGCTCCTACAATGAGCAGTTCTTC.

This clonotype was recorded at least ten times. V usage is TRBV6-5 and J usage is TRBJ2-3; TRBD2 aligns across 10 bases. V lost 0 bases, J lost 2 bases, and 2 bases stayed unmatched. The length of the CDR3 is 16 residues. Germline CDR1 MNHEY, CDR2 SVGAGI. CDR3 sequence reads: CASSYSTSGPTDTQYF. Written as DNA, the CDR3 is TGTGCCAGCAGTTACTCGACTAGCGGGCCCACAGATACGCAGTATTTT.

This clonotype was seen ten or more times. This chain joins TRBV2 and TRBJ2-5; D call uncertain. V dropped 4 bases and J dropped 6 bases, with 18 bases sitting between them. The germline gives CDR1 SNHLY, CDR2 FYNNEI. The CDR3 has 15 residues. The CDR3: CASSVGPRLMQTQYF. CDR3 sequence (DNA): TGTGCCAGCAGTGTAGGACCCCGGCTCATGCAGACCCAGTACTTC.

In regard to this clonotype: In this CDR3 the conserved last residue, phenylalanine or tryptophan, is missing, so a read error is likely. The chain carries TRBV7-2 and TRBJ2-1, with D possibly TRBD2 on 6 matching bases. This CDR3 is built from 15 residues. Trimming removed 5 bases at V and 6 bases at J, with 17 bases between. Germline V gives CDR1 SGHTA, CDR2 FQGNSA. The CDR3 DNA reads as TGTGCCAGCAGCCCACTAGTGGGGGGATCCAATGAGCAGTTCTCC. This encodes CASSPLVGGSNEQFS.

This rearrangement joins TRBV20-1 to TRBJ2-5, with TRBD1 identical over 7 bases. The length of the CDR3 is 13 residues. From germline, CDR1 is DFQATT and CDR2 SNEGSKA (reference sequence). V shed 1 base and J 9 bases; nucleotides not matched to a gene: 8. CDR3 coding DNA: TGCAGTGCTAGAGGCCGACAGGGTGGGTCCCAGTACTTC. Translated: CSARGRQGGSQYF.